Presented here are 31 T cell receptor beta chains from one specimen sequenced in a study of blood T cell repertoires in COVID-19. Profiling relied on immunoSEQ multiplex PCR, and the TCRdb table lists in-frame clones only, not all of them. The data show about 180,000 clones, about 86% seen once. The sample comprised peripheral blood. These receptors were obtained from a woman in her thirties with active or convalescent COVID-19.

The chain carries TRBV19 and TRBJ2-1; D is possibly TRBD1 (6 bases). V lost 6 bases and J lost 6, with 12 bases in between. The CDR3 length is 13 residues. The germline V gene encodes CDR1 LNHDA and CDR2 SQIVND (reference sequence). CDR3 loop: CASSTTGFNEQFF. CDR3 DNA sequence: TGTGCCAGTAGCACAACAGGGTTCAATGAGCAGTTCTTC.

The chain is built from TRBV20-1 and TRBJ1-2; D is possibly TRBD1 (5 bases). V was clipped by 3 bases and J by 5 bases, with 19 bases between them. CDR3 length equals 15 residues. CDR1 DFQATT and CDR2 SNEGSKA come from the germline V gene (reference sequence). CDR3 residues: CSASGTGAIAYGYTF. The CDR3 nucleotides read TGCAGTGCTAGTGGGACGGGAGCTATTGCTTATGGCTACACCTTC.

Only one count was recorded for this clone. V is TRBV7-9 and J is TRBJ1-1; TRBD1 aligns across 7 bases. Losses at the gene ends were 8 bases for V and 1 base for J; bases not matched to a gene: 7. The CDR3 length is 14 residues. Germline CDR1 and CDR2: SEHNR and FQNEAQ (reference sequence). This chain's CDR3 is CASGDSLGNTEAFF. Written as DNA, the CDR3 is TGTGCCAGCGGGGACAGCCTAGGGAACACTGAAGCTTTCTTT.

The chain uses TRBV6-5 and TRBJ1-1, with 9 bases aligning to TRBD1. This CDR3 comprises 16 residues. In germline, CDR1 is MNHEY, CDR2 SVGAGI. V dropped 0 bases and J dropped 7; count of bases not matched to a gene: 9. For the CDR3, the DNA is TGTGCCAGCAGTTACTCTTCGGTGGGGACAGGGTTTGAAGCTTTCTTT. Protein product: CASSYSSVGTGFEAFF.

This clone appeared a single time. This chain uses TRBV3-1 (or the pseudogene TRBV3-2) with TRBJ1-4, with 9 nucleotides matching TRBD1. J gave up 6 bases and V 3 bases, and 5 bases lay outside the gene matches. The CDR3 consists of 15 residues. Germline CDR1 and CDR2: LGHDT and YNNKEL (reference sequence). CDR3 nucleotides: TGTGCCAGCAGCCATTCCGGGACAGGGCATGAAAAACTGTTTTTT. It yields the protein CASSHSGTGHEKLFF.

The chain uses TRBV2 and TRBJ2-1, with 7 nucleotides matching TRBD1. The germline V gene has CDR1 SNHLY and CDR2 FYNNEI. The ends lost 5 bases at V and 8 bases at J; junction bases unmatched: 9. The CDR3 has 14 residues. The CDR3 loop reads CASSPLDRAYEQFF. In nucleotides, the CDR3 is TGTGCCAGCAGTCCCTTAGACAGGGCCTATGAGCAGTTCTTC.

This chain joins TRBV11-1 and TRBJ2-5; 16 bases are a match to TRBD2. J gave up 5 bases and V 5 bases, and 5 bases lay outside the gene matches. The germline CDR1 and CDR2 sequences are SGHAT and FQDESV (reference sequence). The CDR3 is 16 residues long. CDR3 DNA: TGTGCCAGCAGCCAAATGGGACTAGCGGGAGGGGAGACCCAGTACTTC. The encoded protein is CASSQMGLAGGETQYF.

The rearrangement uses TRBV7-2 and TRBJ1-2; tentatively, D is TRBD1 (6 bases). The germline V and J ends were trimmed by 4 bases and 8 bases, with 17 bases remaining between them. This CDR3 is built from 14 residues. Germline lookup yields CDR1 SGHTA and CDR2 FQGNSA. The CDR3 DNA follows: TGTGCCAGCAGCTCTGAGACAGGTCCGGGCGGCTACACCTTC. Residues: CASSSETGPGGYTF.

The chain uses TRBV5-1 and TRBJ1-1, with TRBD1 matching 8 bases. Germline assignment: CDR1 SGHRS and CDR2 YFSETQ. The CDR3 contains 16 residues. J was trimmed by 2 bases and V by 0 bases; bases with no gene match: 6. CDR3 sequence: CASSLEGQVINTEAFF. The CDR3 DNA sequence: TGCGCCAGCAGCTTGGAGGGACAGGTCATAAACACTGAAGCTTTCTTT. The full variable domain, its missing parts supplied by reference TRBV5-1 and TRBJ1-1, is KAGVTQTPRYLIKTRGQQVTLSCSPISGHRSVSWYQQTPGQGLQFLFEYFSETQRNKGNFPGRFSGRQFSNSRSEMNVSTLELGDSALYLCASSLEGQVINTEAFFGQGTRLTVV.

The CDR3 sequence is CASANLAETQYF. The CDR3 region has the DNA TGTGCCTCTGCCAACCTAGCAGAGACCCAGTACTTC. The V gene is TRBV18, the J gene TRBJ2-5; weak D call: TRBD2 (5 bases). Per germline, CDR1 KGHSH and CDR2 LQKENI. This CDR3 contains 12 residues. V lost 11 bases, J lost 4 bases, and 14 bases lay in between.

The chain combines TRBV4-1 with TRBJ2-5, with D maybe TRBD2 (8 bases). The CDR3 is 16 amino acids. Germline V gives CDR1 MGHRA, CDR2 YSYEKL. Trimming pared 2 bases from V and 4 bases from J, leaving 17 bases between. DNA of the CDR3: TGCGCCAGCAGCCAACGGACAGGACGGGGGGGAGAGACCCAGTACTTC. Protein sequence: CASSQRTGRGGETQYF.

V usage is TRBV18 and J usage is TRBJ2-6; 8 positions agree with TRBD1. Trimming removed 3 bases from V and 1 base from J; junction bases left unmatched: 2. Germline V gene data show CDR1 as KGHSH and CDR2 as LQKENI. The CDR3 runs 16 residues. The CDR3 DNA sequence: TGTGCCAGCTCACCGAGACAGGGGTCTGGGGCCAACGTCCTGACTTTC. It specifies CASSPRQGSGANVLTF. The full variable domain, with the rest looked up from reference TRBV18 and TRBJ2-6, is NAGVMQNPRHLVRRRGQEARLRCSPMKGHSHVYWYRQLPEEGLKFMVYLQKENIIDESGMPKERFSAEFPKEGPSILRIQQVVRGDSAAYFCASSPRQGSGANVLTFGAGSRLTVL.

As regards this clone: An end of the junction differs from the germline gene, which may be a read error. This chain links TRBV7-9 with TRBJ1-3; no firm D call. This CDR3 has 15 residues. Germline-derived CDR1 and CDR2 are SEHNR and FQNEAQ (reference sequence). Written as DNA, the CDR3 is TGTGCCAGCAGCTTAGGCCGCGGCTCTGTAAACACCATATATTTT. Translating it yields CASSLGRGSVNTIYF.

The CDR3 DNA is TGTGCCAGTAGTTACGGCGGGAGGGCCTTTACCGGGGAGCTGTTTTTT. Protein product: CASSYGGRAFTGELFF. The V gene is TRBV19, the J gene TRBJ2-2; 9 nucleotides align to TRBD2. This CDR3 has 16 amino acids. Germline V CDR1 and CDR2: LNHDA, SQIVND (reference sequence). Germline trimming cut 5 bases from V and 5 bases from J; bases unmatched to any gene: 9.

V gene TRBV30 combines with J gene TRBJ1-1, with no clear D. This CDR3 is built from 12 residues. With 4 bases removed from V and 1 base from J, the gap between germline ends came to 7 bases. The germline CDR1 and CDR2 sequences are GTSNPN and SVGIG (reference sequence). CDR3 region: CAWTESNTEAFF. The CDR3 DNA sequence: TGTGCCTGGACCGAGTCGAACACTGAAGCTTTCTTT.

The CDR3 nucleotides read TGTGCCAGCAGTCTGGGGGGAAAAACCGAAGCTTTCTTT. This gives the protein CASSLGGKTEAFF. This chain links TRBV2 with TRBJ1-1; D possibly corresponds to TRBD1 (5 bases). The CDR3 extends over 13 amino acids. The ends were cut back, 5 bases at V and 8 bases at J, with 15 bases in the middle. Germline V CDR1 and CDR2: SNHLY, FYNNEI.

About this clone itself: Other DNA sequences from this sample encode an identical CDR3 as well. The chain combines TRBV27 with TRBJ1-2, with 9 positions matching TRBD1. The CDR3 length is 13 residues. Per germline, CDR1 MNHEY and CDR2 SMNVEV (reference sequence). Trimming cost V 3 bases and J 4 bases; bases outside gene matches: 0. The CDR3 spells CASSLGQGYGYTF. The CDR3 bases are TGTGCCAGCAGTTTGGGACAGGGCTATGGCTACACCTTC.

The chain joins TRBV5-1 to TRBJ1-1; D gene unclear. Trimming took off 0 bases at V and 6 bases at J, with 12 bases between the two ends. The CDR3 length is 14 residues. CDR1 and CDR2 from the germline V gene are SGHRS and YFSETQ. The CDR3 here is CASSLESRFAEAFF. The DNA of the CDR3 is TGCGCCAGCAGCTTGGAATCCAGGTTCGCTGAAGCTTTCTTT.

This clone was observed a single time. The rearrangement joins TRBV28 to TRBJ2-1, with D possibly being TRBD2 (6 bases). V was clipped by 7 bases and J by 5 bases, with 15 bases between them. CDR3 length: 14 residues. The germline V gene encodes CDR1 MDHEN and CDR2 SYDVKM. For the CDR3, the DNA is TGTGCCAGCACCCTGGGGACTCCTAACAATGAGCAGTTCTTC. It is translated as CASTLGTPNNEQFF.

This chain joins TRBV30 and TRBJ1-5, with a tentative D call TRBD1 (5 bases). Germline-derived CDR1 and CDR2 are GTSNPN and SVGIG (reference sequence). The CDR3 has 13 residues. The V end was cut by 1 base, the J end by 4 bases, with 8 bases between. For the CDR3, the DNA is TGTGCCTGGAGTGATCAGGGAAATCAGCCCCAGCATTTT. Protein product: CAWSDQGNQPQHF.

Concerning this clone itself: At one end the junction does not follow the germline gene, possibly because of a read error. V usage is TRBV7-7 and J usage is TRBJ1-5; D might be TRBD1 (6 bases). The CDR3 is 16 amino acids. Germline CDR1 SSHAT, CDR2 FNYEAQ (reference sequence). In DNA form, the CDR3 reads TGTGCTAGCAAGGTCAGGACAGAAATTAGCAATCAGCCCCAGCATTTT. Residues: CASKVRTEISNQPQHF.

The chain combines TRBV19 with TRBJ1-6; no definite D call. Trimming cost V 3 bases and J 4 bases, with 16 bases left between them. The CDR3 is 17 amino acids. Germline V gives CDR1 LNHDA, CDR2 SQIVND (reference sequence). The CDR3 coding sequence is TGTGCCAGTAGTATCCCTCATCGACGGGGTTATAATTCACCCCTCCACTTT. This translates into CASSIPHRRGYNSPLHF.

The chain combines TRBV6-5 with TRBJ1-1, with 8 bases lining up with TRBD1. V lost 8 bases and J lost 4; bases outside the gene matches: 6. Germline CDR1 and CDR2: MNHEY and SVGAGI. The CDR3 is 13 residues long. The chain's CDR3 is CASSTGAVTEAFF. The CDR3 nucleotides read TGTGCCAGCTCGACAGGGGCGGTCACTGAAGCTTTCTTT.

The DNA for the CDR3 is TGTGCCAGTAGTATTGGTAGCGGGAGGGTCAATGAGCAGTTCTTC. Its translation: CASSIGSGRVNEQFF. This chain joins TRBV19 and TRBJ2-1; 11 nucleotides align to TRBD2. Germline CDR1 LNHDA, CDR2 SQIVND (reference sequence). The J segment lost 6 bases and the V segment lost 3 bases, leaving 4 bases of the junction unmatched. The CDR3 has 15 residues.

This clone was seen a single time. The J gene is TRBJ1-1, the V gene TRBV13; 7 bases fit TRBD1. This CDR3 region has 14 residues. Trimming took 4 bases from V and 3 from J; bases not matched to a gene: 5. Germline CDR1 is PRHDT and CDR2 is FYEKMQ (reference sequence). CDR3 nucleotide sequence: TGTGCCAGCAGCTATAGGGGGCCGGACACTGAAGCTTTCTTT. Its translation: CASSYRGPDTEAFF.

Here the CDR3 reads CASSLVGEGKDGYTF. The CDR3 DNA reads as TGTGCCAGCAGTTTAGTAGGGGAAGGCAAGGATGGCTACACCTTC. J is TRBJ1-2 and V is TRBV28; possibly TRBD1 for D (5 bases). The CDR3 contains 15 residues. The germline CDR1 and CDR2 sequences are MDHEN and SYDVKM. The V and J ends lost 2 bases and 6 bases respectively, with 16 bases between them.

The chain couples TRBV10-3 to TRBJ2-7; D may be TRBD1 (7 bases). The V gene's germline CDR1 is ENHRY and CDR2 SYGVKD. This CDR3 region has 15 residues. V was shortened by 3 bases and J by 5 bases, with 17 bases between the two germline ends. CDR3 residues: CAISDQGGPLDEQYF. The CDR3, as DNA: TGTGCCATCAGTGATCAGGGGGGTCCTTTGGACGAGCAGTACTTC.

In this sample, this clone turned up once. The rearrangement uses TRBV6-5 and TRBJ2-2; 12 nucleotides line up with TRBD2. Germline-derived CDR1 and CDR2 are MNHEY and SVGAGI. The CDR3 loop spans 14 amino acids. V lost 7 bases and J lost 6; bases outside the gene matches: 3. This chain's CDR3 is CASTLAGGPGELFF. The CDR3, as DNA: TGTGCCAGCACTCTAGCGGGGGGGCCCGGGGAGCTGTTTTTT.

In this sample, this clone turned up a few times. The chain links TRBV15 to TRBJ2-7, with TRBD2 as a possible D gene (5 bases). The CDR3 totals 15 residues. CDR1 LNHNV and CDR2 YYDKDF come from the germline V gene (reference sequence). Trimming stripped 1 base from V and 0 bases from J, with 10 bases between. CDR3 sequence reads: CATSRVGASSYEQYF. The CDR3 coding sequence is TGTGCCACCAGCAGAGTGGGAGCTAGCTCCTACGAGCAGTACTTC.

The chain couples TRBV5-5 to TRBJ1-2; D gene unclear. Per the germline V gene, CDR1 is SGHKS and CDR2 is YYEKEE (reference sequence). V lost 4 bases to trimming and J lost 3 bases, with 7 bases between them. The CDR3 is 12 amino acids. Here the CDR3 DNA reads TGTGCCAGCAGCCTCGACTACTATGGCTACACCTTC. As protein: CASSLDYYGYTF.

V gene TRBV9 combines with J gene TRBJ2-7; 7 bases are a match to TRBD1. V lost 4 bases, J lost 2 bases, and 9 bases stayed unmatched. This CDR3 spans 15 amino acids. The germline CDR1 and CDR2 sequences are SGDLS and YYNGEE. The CDR3 here is CASSSGTGAAYEQYF. CDR3 bases: TGTGCCAGCAGCTCAGGAACAGGGGCAGCCTACGAGCAGTACTTC.